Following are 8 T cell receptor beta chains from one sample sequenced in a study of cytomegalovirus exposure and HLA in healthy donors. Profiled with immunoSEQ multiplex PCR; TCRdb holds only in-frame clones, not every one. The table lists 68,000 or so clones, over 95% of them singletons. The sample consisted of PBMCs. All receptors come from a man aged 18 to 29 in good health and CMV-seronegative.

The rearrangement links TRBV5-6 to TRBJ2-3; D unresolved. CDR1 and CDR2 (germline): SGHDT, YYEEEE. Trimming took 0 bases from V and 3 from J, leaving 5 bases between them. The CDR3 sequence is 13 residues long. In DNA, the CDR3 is TGTGCCAGCAGCTTGGCTAGAACAGATACGCAGTATTTT. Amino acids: CASSLARTDTQYF.

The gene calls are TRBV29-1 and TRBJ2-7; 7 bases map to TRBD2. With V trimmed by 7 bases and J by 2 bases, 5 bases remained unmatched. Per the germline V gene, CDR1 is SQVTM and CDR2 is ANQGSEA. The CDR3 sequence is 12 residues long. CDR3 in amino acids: CSARGGTYEQYF. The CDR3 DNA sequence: TGCAGCGCCCGGGGAGGGACCTACGAGCAGTACTTC.

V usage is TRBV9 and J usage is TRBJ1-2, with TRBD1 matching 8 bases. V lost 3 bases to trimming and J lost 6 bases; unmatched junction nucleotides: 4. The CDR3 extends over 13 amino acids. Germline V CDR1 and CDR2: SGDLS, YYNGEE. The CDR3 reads CASSADREDGYTF. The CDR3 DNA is TGTGCCAGCAGCGCGGACAGGGAAGATGGCTACACCTTC.

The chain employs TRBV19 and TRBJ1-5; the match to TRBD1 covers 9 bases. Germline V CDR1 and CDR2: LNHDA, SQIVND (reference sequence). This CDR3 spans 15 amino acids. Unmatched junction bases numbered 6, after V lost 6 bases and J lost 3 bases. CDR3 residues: CASRIQGANNQPQHF. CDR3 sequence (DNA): TGTGCCAGTAGGATACAGGGGGCTAACAATCAGCCCCAGCATTTT.

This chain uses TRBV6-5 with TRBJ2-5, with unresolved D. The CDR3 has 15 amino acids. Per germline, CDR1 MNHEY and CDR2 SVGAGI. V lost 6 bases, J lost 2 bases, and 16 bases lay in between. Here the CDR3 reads CASRSAPNLQETQYF. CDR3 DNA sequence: TGTGCCAGCAGATCTGCACCTAACCTACAAGAGACCCAGTACTTC.

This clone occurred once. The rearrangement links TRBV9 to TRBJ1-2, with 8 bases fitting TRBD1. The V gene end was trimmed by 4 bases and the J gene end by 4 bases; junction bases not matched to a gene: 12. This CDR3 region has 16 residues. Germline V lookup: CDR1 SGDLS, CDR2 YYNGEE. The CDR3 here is CASSLGGTGGSYGYTF. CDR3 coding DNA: TGTGCCAGCAGCCTCGGAGGAACAGGGGGTTCCTATGGCTACACCTTC.

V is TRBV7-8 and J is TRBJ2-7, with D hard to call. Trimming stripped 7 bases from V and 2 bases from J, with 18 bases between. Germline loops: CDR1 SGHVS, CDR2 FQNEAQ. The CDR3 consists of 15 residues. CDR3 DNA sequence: TGTGCCAGCACCGACCGACGCGGAGCGACCTACGAGCAGTACTTC. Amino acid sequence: CASTDRRGATYEQYF.

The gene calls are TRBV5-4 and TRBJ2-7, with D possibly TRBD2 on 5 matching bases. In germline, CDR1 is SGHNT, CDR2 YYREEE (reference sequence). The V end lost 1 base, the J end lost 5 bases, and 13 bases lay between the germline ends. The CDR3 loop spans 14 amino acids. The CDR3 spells CASSLLFGENEQYF. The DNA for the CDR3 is TGTGCCAGCAGCTTGCTTTTCGGGGAAAACGAGCAGTACTTC.